This TCR beta chain is drawn from a study of blood T cell repertoires in COVID-19. TCRdb's copy holds only in-frame clones and misses some; the assay was immunoSEQ multiplex PCR. The sample has 200,000 to 300,000 clones, about nine tenths seen once. The J segment lost 5 bases and the V segment lost 2 bases, leaving 6 bases of the junction unmatched. Germline-derived CDR1 and CDR2 are SGHDT and YYEEEE. This CDR3 is built from 16 residues. Enrollees, about 18 to 90 years old, lived in 24 US areas. Participants reported their clinical history, and cohort assignment relied on those reports. Donors in Cohort 3 counted as recovered after two negative PCRs, clearance, or symptom resolution.

The chain recombines TRBV5-6 with TRBJ1-6; TRBD1 agrees at 8 bases. This sequence was found in a woman between 18 and 29 years old who had recovered from COVID-19. The sample comprised PBMCs or T cells enriched from blood (not recorded which). This CDR3 reads CASSFGQGSNNSPLHF. The CDR3 DNA reads TGTGCCAGCAGCTTCGGACAGGGATCGAATAATTCACCCCTCCACTTT.